One sample yielded the 32 T cell receptor beta chains listed below, sequenced in a study of T cell repertoires in cytomegalovirus infection. TCRdb independently ran MiXCR on the reads; one entry per CDR3 protein. In the table there are 750,000 to 900,000 distinct CDR3 sequences, approximately 32% of which are singletons. These receptors have no identified antigens. The material was cultured CD8+ T cells from PBMCs, obtained from culture after CMV antigen stimulation. These receptor sequences come from a human donor in good health (CMV status not recorded). Some clones in this sample may be carry-over from other donors' samples.

This clonotype came up a few times. This chain connects TRBV12-3 or TRBV12-4 to TRBJ1-6; 9 bases map to TRBD1. The CDR3 consists of 20 residues. Losses at the gene ends were 6 bases for V and 0 bases for J; bases not matched to a gene: 15. The CDR3 nucleotides read TGTGCCAGCAGCCAATTCGGGACAGGGATCCCAAGCTCCTATAATTCACCCCTCCACTTT. Protein sequence: CASSQFGTGIPSSYNSPLHF.

The V call is TRBV7-8, the J call TRBJ1-4; 9 nucleotides line up with TRBD1. The germline V gene encodes CDR1 SGHVS and CDR2 FQNEAQ. After removal of 6 bases from V and 8 bases from J, the junction contained 7 bases not matched to a gene. The CDR3 runs 14 residues. This chain's CDR3 is CASRLQGAEEKLFF. The CDR3 DNA reads TGTGCCAGCAGATTACAGGGGGCGGAGGAAAAACTGTTTTTT.

The V gene is TRBV2, the J gene TRBJ2-7, with D possibly matching TRBD1 (6 bases). Germline assignment: CDR1 SNHLY and CDR2 FYNNEI. The V and J ends lost 2 bases and 5 bases respectively, with 10 bases between them. CDR3 length equals 13 residues. Written as DNA, the CDR3 is TGTGCCAGCAGTGAACTGGGGGCTAACGAGCAGTACGTC. Its protein product is CASSELGANEQYV.

The rearrangement links TRBV2 to TRBJ2-1, with a weak D call TRBD1 (6 bases). The length of the CDR3 is 14 residues. CDR1 SNHLY and CDR2 FYNNEI come from the germline V gene. The V end lost 7 bases, the J end lost 2 bases, and 12 bases lay between the germline ends. The CDR3 coding sequence is TGTGCCAGCATCTCCAGGGGTCCCTACAATGAGCAGTTCTTC. Translation gives CASISRGPYNEQFF.

A few counts support this clonotype. V usage is TRBV7-9 and J usage is TRBJ2-3, with 14 bases identical to TRBD2. CDR1 SEHNR and CDR2 FQNEAQ come from the germline V gene (reference sequence). This CDR3 spans 17 amino acids. V shed 5 bases, J shed 2 bases, and the junction held 6 bases outside the gene matches. The DNA for the CDR3 is TGTGCCAGCAGCCAAGGACTAGCGGGGGGAGTCACAGATACGCAGTATTTT. Amino acids: CASSQGLAGGVTDTQYF.

CDR3 residues: CSVGRDYGYTF. For the CDR3, the DNA is TGCAGCGTTGGTCGAGACTATGGCTACACCTTC. V and J are TRBV29-1 and TRBJ1-2; D not resolved. V was pared by 4 bases and J by 3 bases, with 6 bases between. The CDR3 totals 11 residues. Germline loops: CDR1 SQVTM, CDR2 ANQGSEA.

The chain couples TRBV7-6 to TRBJ2-3, with a possible D match to TRBD2 (6 bases). Germline V CDR1 and CDR2: SGHVS, FNYEAQ. Trimming shortened V by 1 base and J by 4 bases, and 12 bases separated the two germline ends. This CDR3 spans 15 amino acids. Here the CDR3 reads CASSLGDFLSDTQYF. Here the CDR3 DNA reads TGTGCCAGCAGCTTAGGGGACTTTCTGTCAGATACGCAGTATTTT.

The chain joins TRBV7-6 to TRBJ2-1; 8 bases are a match to TRBD2. V trimming: 3 bases; J trimming: 0 bases; junction bases outside the gene matches: 22. From germline, CDR1 is SGHVS and CDR2 FNYEAQ. The CDR3 has 22 residues. CDR3 sequence: CASSFPLNSGESGLSSYNEQFF. In DNA form, the CDR3 reads TGTGCCAGCAGCTTCCCCCTCAATAGCGGGGAGTCTGGCCTCAGCTCCTACAATGAGCAGTTCTTC.

This clonotype was observed many times. This chain connects TRBV7-2 to TRBJ1-2, with a weak D call TRBD1 (6 bases). Germline assignment: CDR1 SGHTA and CDR2 FQGNSA. This CDR3 has 16 residues. V was cut by 2 bases and J by 0 bases, with 13 bases left in between. The CDR3 sequence: CASSLTWDIANYGYTF. The CDR3 region has the DNA TGTGCCAGCAGCTTAACATGGGACATAGCTAACTATGGCTACACCTTC.

The genes are TRBV7-9 and TRBJ1-4, with D possibly matching TRBD1 (5 bases). Trimming stripped 2 bases from V and 5 bases from J, with 12 bases between. There are 15 residues in the CDR3. CDR1 SEHNR and CDR2 FQNEAQ come from the germline V gene (reference sequence). The CDR3 region has the DNA TGTGCCAGCAGCTTAAGAGGGCAGGGAAATGAAAAACTGTTTTTT. Amino acids: CASSLRGQGNEKLFF.

The V gene is TRBV10-3, the J gene TRBJ1-6, with TRBD1 identical over 7 bases. There are 16 residues in the CDR3. The ends lost 4 bases at V and 7 bases at J; junction bases unmatched: 10. CDR1 is ENHRY, CDR2 SYGVKD, per germline. CDR3 sequence: CAISGGPGQRNSPLHF. Here the CDR3 DNA reads TGTGCCATCAGTGGCGGACCGGGACAGAGAAATTCACCCCTCCACTTT.

The rearrangement links TRBV7-2 to TRBJ2-7; 8 bases match TRBD2. Germline V gene sequence: CDR1 SGHTA, CDR2 FQGNSA. This CDR3 has 14 amino acids. V lost 2 bases and J lost 7; bases outside the gene matches: 7. The CDR3 coding sequence is TGTGCCAGCAGCTTAAGCGGGGGACCAGTGGAGCAGTACGTC. Residues: CASSLSGGPVEQYV.

The J gene is TRBJ2-7, the V gene TRBV7-8, with D hard to call. The CDR3 covers 13 residues. Germline loops: CDR1 SGHVS, CDR2 FQNEAQ. The germline V and J ends were trimmed by 1 base and 2 bases, with 6 bases remaining between them. This chain's CDR3 is CASSLGEAYEQYF. The CDR3, as DNA: TGTGCCAGCAGCTTAGGGGAAGCCTACGAGCAGTACTTC. The complete variable domain, with remaining parts taken from reference TRBV7-8 and TRBJ2-7, reads GAGVSQSPRYKVAKRGQDVALRCDPISGHVSLFWYQQALGQGPEFLTYFQNEAQLDKSGLPSDRFFAERPEGSVSTLKIQRTQQEDSAVYLCASSLGEAYEQYFGPGTRLTVT.

The chain combines TRBV7-2 with TRBJ1-5; 7 nucleotides agree with TRBD1. With V trimmed by 1 base and J by 7 bases, 1 base remained unmatched. Looked up from germline, CDR1 is SGHTA and CDR2 is FQGNSA. This CDR3 region has 13 residues. The CDR3 nucleotides read TGTGCCAGCAGCTTAGAGGACAGGCAGCCCCAGCATTTT. It is translated as CASSLEDRQPQHF.

V gene TRBV27 combines with J gene TRBJ1-1, with D unclear. V was trimmed by 3 bases and J by 8 bases, leaving 16 bases between them. Per the germline V gene, CDR1 is MNHEY and CDR2 is SMNVEV (reference sequence). The CDR3 loop spans 14 amino acids. The CDR3 loop is CASSFIGSTPEAFF. The DNA of the CDR3 is TGTGCCAGCAGTTTTATCGGCAGTACCCCGGAAGCTTTCTTT.

This clonotype showed up just a few times. The chain joins TRBV4-1 to TRBJ2-5; D call uncertain. With 4 bases removed from V and 1 base from J, the gap between germline ends came to 13 bases. Germline CDR1 MGHRA, CDR2 YSYEKL. The CDR3 loop spans 15 amino acids. The CDR3 spells CASSPIEGAQETQYF. CDR3 nucleotides: TGCGCCAGCAGCCCAATAGAAGGAGCCCAAGAGACCCAGTACTTC.

There are many counts of this clonotype. The chain is built from TRBV7-9 and TRBJ2-2; D unresolved. The CDR3 covers 14 residues. V shed 4 bases and J shed 1 base, with 7 bases lying between them. The germline CDR1 and CDR2 sequences are SEHNR and FQNEAQ (reference sequence). The CDR3 DNA reads TGTGCCAGCAGCTCACCTTTGAACACCGGGGAGCTGTTTTTT. Its translation is CASSSPLNTGELFF. The whole variable domain, filled in from reference TRBV7-9 and TRBJ2-2, reads DTGVSQNPRHKITKRGQNVTFRCDPISEHNRLYWYRQTLGQGPEFLTYFQNEAQLEKSRLLSDRFSAERPKGSFSTLEIQRTEQGDSAMYLCASSSPLNTGELFFGEGSRLTVL.

About this clonotype: A read error may account for a junction end that differs from germline. The CDR3, as DNA: TGTGCCAGCAGTTCCGTCCAGGGGGCCTCTGGAAACACCATATTTTTT. It codes for CASSSVQGASGNTIFF. The chain uses TRBV6-1 and TRBJ1-3; 8 bases are shared with TRBD1. Germline loops: CDR1 MNHNS, CDR2 SASEGT. This CDR3 has 16 residues.

This clonotype was detected a few times. The chain combines TRBV27 with TRBJ1-6; possibly TRBD1 for D (5 bases). Trimming cost V 2 bases and J 6 bases, with 14 bases left between them. The CDR3 is 16 residues long. CDR1 MNHEY and CDR2 SMNVEV come from the germline V gene (reference sequence). CDR3 nucleotide sequence: TGTGCCAGCAGTTTAAGGCCCCAGGGCCCTAATTCACCCCTCCACTTT. Its protein product is CASSLRPQGPNSPLHF.

In this sample, this clonotype turned up a few times. No DNA is shown, since the ends of the CDR3 on it are uncertain; the CDR3 is the one TCRdb lists. V is TRBV7-5 and J is TRBJ1-1; the table calls TRBD1, which could not be checked here. TRBV7-5 is classified as a pseudogene. The CDR3 numbers 19 amino acids, ends counted. The CDR3 spells CISVSEVPILYRGYAEAFF.

Ten or more counts support this clonotype. The V call is TRBV7-2, the J call TRBJ2-3, with no clear D. Between the trimmed V and J ends, which lost 4 bases and 4 bases, there was a span of 12 bases. CDR1 is SGHTA, CDR2 FQGNSA, per germline. The CDR3 covers 14 residues. The CDR3: CASSSPGSADTQYF. CDR3 DNA sequence: TGTGCCAGCAGCTCCCCAGGTAGTGCAGATACGCAGTATTTT.

This clonotype was counted only a few times. V is TRBV6-6 and J is TRBJ1-5; the D gene is possibly TRBD1 (5 bases). This CDR3 has 11 residues. Germline-derived CDR1 and CDR2 are MNHNY and SVGAGI (reference sequence). Trimming left V 5 bases short and J 10 bases short, with 9 bases between. The chain's CDR3 is CASSEGSPQHF. For the CDR3, the DNA is TGTGCCAGCAGTGAGGGGAGCCCCCAGCATTTT.

The rearrangement links TRBV27 to TRBJ1-2; D is ambiguous. Trimming cost V 6 bases and J 5 bases, with 13 bases left between them. This CDR3 spans 13 amino acids. CDR1 is MNHEY and CDR2 is SMNVEV in the germline V gene (reference sequence). The CDR3 DNA reads as TGTGCCAGCAGCGGCCAACGCGAGTATGGCTACACCTTC. This gives the protein CASSGQREYGYTF.

The V gene is TRBV4-1, the J gene TRBJ1-2; 7 bases fit TRBD1. Germline trimming cut 1 base from V and 4 bases from J; bases unmatched to any gene: 3. Per the germline V gene, CDR1 is MGHRA and CDR2 is YSYEKL. The CDR3 spans 14 residues. The CDR3 region is CASSQADRAYGYTF. CDR3 in DNA: TGCGCCAGCAGCCAAGCCGACAGGGCCTATGGCTACACCTTC.

The sample holds many counts of this clonotype. The V call is TRBV28, the J call TRBJ2-3; D not certain. This CDR3 is built from 13 residues. Trimming took off 8 bases at V and 2 bases at J, with 11 bases between the two ends. The germline gives CDR1 MDHEN, CDR2 SYDVKM. The CDR3 nucleotides read TGTGCCAGCTCTTCGGAGCCCACAGATACGCAGTATTTT. Translating it yields CASSSEPTDTQYF. The full variable domain, rest sourced from reference TRBV28 and TRBJ2-3, is DVKVTQSSRYLVKRTGEKVFLECVQDMDHENMFWYRQDPGLGLRLIYFSYDVKMKEKGDIPEGYSVSREKKERFSLILESASTNQTSMYLCASSSEPTDTQYFGPGTRLTVL.

The rearrangement links TRBV4-2 to TRBJ2-5, with 11 bases aligning to TRBD2. Germline V gene sequence: CDR1 LGHNA, CDR2 YNFKEQ. The CDR3 has 16 residues. Unmatched junction bases numbered 8, after V lost 3 bases and J lost 5 bases. CDR3 nucleotides: TGTGCCAGCAGCCAGCCCCTAGCGGGGGGAATCGAGACCCAGTACTTC. Residues: CASSQPLAGGIETQYF.

This clonotype was detected a few times. J is TRBJ2-7 and V is TRBV2; possible D gene TRBD1, 5 bases. This CDR3 is built from 13 residues. Germline assignment: CDR1 SNHLY and CDR2 FYNNEI. V lost 5 bases and J lost 2, with 10 bases in between. CDR3 region: CASSPAGTYEQYF. The CDR3 DNA sequence: TGTGCCAGCAGTCCGGCAGGGACCTACGAGCAGTACTTC. The full variable domain, completed using reference TRBV2 and TRBJ2-7, is EPEVTQTPSHQVTQMGQEVILRCVPISNHLYFYWYRQILGQKVEFLVSFYNNEISEKSEIFDDQFSVERPDGSNFTLKIRSTKLEDSAMYFCASSPAGTYEQYFGPGTRLTVT.

V is TRBV5-6 and J is TRBJ2-5, with D perhaps TRBD1 or TRBD2 (5 bases each). The CDR3 length is 14 residues. The germline V gene encodes CDR1 SGHDT and CDR2 YYEEEE. V was pared by 3 bases and J by 5 bases, with 14 bases between. CDR3 in DNA: TGTGCCAGCAGCTACGGGACGGCTCATGAGACCCAGTACTTC. Its translation: CASSYGTAHETQYF.

Comments on this clonotype: At one end the junction does not follow the germline gene, possibly because of a read error. The chain recombines TRBV7-7 with TRBJ1-1; D gene uncertain. Germline assignment: CDR1 SSHAT and CDR2 FNYEAQ (reference sequence). The length of the CDR3 is 13 residues. The CDR3 is CASSLAVGAEAFF. The CDR3 bases are TGTGCTAGCAGCTTAGCGGTCGGAGCTGAAGCTTTCTTT.

The V gene is TRBV15, the J gene TRBJ1-5; tentative D call: TRBD1 (5 bases). This CDR3 has 15 amino acids. Trimming took off 0 bases at V and 6 bases at J, with 12 bases between the two ends. CDR1 and CDR2 (germline): LNHNV, YYDKDF (reference sequence). The CDR3 protein is CATSRDRGVGQPQHF. Here the CDR3 DNA reads TGTGCCACCAGCAGAGACCGGGGGGTAGGTCAGCCCCAGCATTTT.

Only a few counts were recorded for this clonotype. The chain combines TRBV6-2 or TRBV6-3 with TRBJ1-2, with D hard to call. The length of the CDR3 is 14 residues. The germline V gene has CDR1 MNHEY and CDR2 SVGEGT. The V gene lost 3 bases and the J gene lost 6 bases, with 14 bases spanning the gap. The CDR3: CASSYAVGSDGYTF. The CDR3 DNA reads TGTGCCAGCAGTTATGCCGTAGGATCGGATGGCTACACCTTC.

This rearrangement joins TRBV11-2 to TRBJ2-2, with 12 bases fitting TRBD2. This CDR3 has 17 amino acids. The ends lost 5 bases at V and 4 bases at J; junction bases unmatched: 8. Germline V gene lookup returns CDR1 SGHAT and CDR2 FQNNGV. The CDR3 region has the DNA TGTGCCAGCAGCCCACTAGGACTAGCGGGAACCACCGGGGAGCTGTTTTTT. Translation: CASSPLGLAGTTGELFF.